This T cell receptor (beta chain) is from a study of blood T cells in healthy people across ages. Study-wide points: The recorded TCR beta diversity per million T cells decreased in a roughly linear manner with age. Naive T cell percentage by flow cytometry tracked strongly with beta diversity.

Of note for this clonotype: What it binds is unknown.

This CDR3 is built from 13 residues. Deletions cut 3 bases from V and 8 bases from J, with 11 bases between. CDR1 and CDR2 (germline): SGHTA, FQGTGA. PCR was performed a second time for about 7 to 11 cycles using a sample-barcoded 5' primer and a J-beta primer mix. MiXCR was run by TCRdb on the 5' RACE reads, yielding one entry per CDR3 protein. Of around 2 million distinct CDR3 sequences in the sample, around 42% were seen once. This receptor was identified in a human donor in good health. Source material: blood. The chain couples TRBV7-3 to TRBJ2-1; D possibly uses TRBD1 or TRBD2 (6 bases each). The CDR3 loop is CASSFARGDEQFF. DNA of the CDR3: TGTGCCAGCAGCTTCGCTAGGGGGGATGAGCAGTTCTTC.